This T cell receptor beta chain was documented in a study of cytotoxic CD8 clonotypes in ibrutinib-treated CLL. The overall study: The patients comprised roughly 10 relapsed/refractory and over 14 treatment-naive cases, some 17 IGHV unmutated. Partial responses totalled roughly 25 and complete responses 2; after median about 67 months, approximately 15 remained remitted and roughly twelve progressed.

As to this clone: Its target is unknown.

Study-level points and caveats: Treatment saw public clonotypes, which were uncommon, either contract or stay stable.

The ends were cut back, 8 bases at V and 2 bases at J, with 6 bases in the middle. The CDR3 runs to 11 residues. The germline V gene has CDR1 SGHTA and CDR2 FQGNSA. TCRdb's copy holds only in-frame clones and misses some; the assay was immunoSEQ multiplex PCR. There are just over 200,000 clones in the sample; roughly three quarters occur only once, and about 6% lies in the top ten. The TCR originated in a human donor with chronic lymphocytic leukemia. Sequenced here: PBMCs, sampled after 12 months of ibrutinib treatment. V usage is TRBV7-2 and J usage is TRBJ1-1; D uncertain. This CDR3 reads CASLQNTEAFF. The CDR3 nucleotides read TGTGCCAGCCTCCAAAACACTGAAGCTTTCTTT.